The present T cell receptor (beta chain) was sequenced within a study of blood T cell repertoires in COVID-19. Study summary: COVID-19 samples collected from the United States, Italy and Spain covered acute and convalescent phases. T cells, B-cell-depleted T cells, or PBMCs provided the cDNA or gDNA that served as material.

As originally analysed: Reference gene primer amplification in the assay estimated nucleated cell counts. Sequenced by immunoSEQ multiplex PCR; TCRdb stores in-frame clones only, minus some. V and J calls and clone size are as listed in that table; D and trimming were resolved from the DNA. The table includes tens of thousands of clones, less than 90% detected once. V gave up 4 bases and J gave up 0 bases, with 19 bases separating them. The V gene's germline CDR1 is SGHRS and CDR2 YFSETQ. The CDR3 spans 18 residues. The TCR sequence derives from an elderly woman with acute or convalescent COVID-19. The genes are TRBV5-1 and TRBJ1-4; D remains ambiguous. Sequences were obtained from peripheral blood. CDR3 DNA: TGCGCCAGCAGCCCAATTCAATCGGGGATTGCAACTAATGAAAAACTGTTTTTT. Translation gives CASSPIQSGIATNEKLFF.